This T cell receptor beta chain derives from a study of T cell responses to AZD1222 COVID-19 vaccine. Findings and limits, study-wide: Close to half of all spike-specific TCRs reportedly target regions of the variants that are unmutated. Donors in the cohort were predominantly white British and more often female, and clonal diversity was possibly underestimated.

Trimming at V came to 3 bases and at J to 5 bases, leaving 5 bases not matched to a gene. CDR3 length equals 15 residues. The germline V gene has CDR1 WSHSY and CDR2 SAAADI. About this clone: Its cognate antigen is unknown.

Measured with immunoSEQ multiplex PCR; TCRdb has only the in-frame clones, and not every one. Seen here are some 190,000 clones, 75% to 90% observed once, and the top ten hold 6.5% to 8.5%. The starting material was peripheral blood, obtained on day 0 of AZD1222 vaccination. This clonotype originated in an adult in good health. The chain employs TRBV10-2 and TRBJ2-1; 9 positions agree with TRBD2. The CDR3 DNA reads as TGCGCCAGCAGTGATCCTAGCGGGAAGCACAATGAGCAGTTCTTC. As protein: CASSDPSGKHNEQFF.